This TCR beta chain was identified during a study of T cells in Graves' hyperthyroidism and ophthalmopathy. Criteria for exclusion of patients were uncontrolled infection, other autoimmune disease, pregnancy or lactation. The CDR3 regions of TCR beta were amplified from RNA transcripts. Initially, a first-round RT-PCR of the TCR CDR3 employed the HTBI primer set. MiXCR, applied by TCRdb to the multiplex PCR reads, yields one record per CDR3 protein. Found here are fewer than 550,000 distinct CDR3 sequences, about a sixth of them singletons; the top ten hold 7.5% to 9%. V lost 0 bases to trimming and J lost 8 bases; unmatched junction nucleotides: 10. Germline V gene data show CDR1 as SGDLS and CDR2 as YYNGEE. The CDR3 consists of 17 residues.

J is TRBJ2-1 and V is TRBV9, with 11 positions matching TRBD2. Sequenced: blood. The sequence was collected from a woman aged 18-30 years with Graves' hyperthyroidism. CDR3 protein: CASSVGGTSGRGDEQFF. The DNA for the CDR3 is TGTGCCAGCAGCGTAGGGGGGACTAGCGGAAGGGGGGATGAGCAGTTCTTC.